The 29 T cell receptor beta chains given below trace back to one sample, sequenced in a study of Graves' ophthalmopathy and Graves' hyperthyroidism. The authors amplified TCR beta CDR3 regions from RNA transcripts. HTBI-primed first-round RT-PCR preceded second-round multiplex PCR. MiXCR, applied by TCRdb to the multiplex PCR reads, yields one record per CDR3 protein. This table holds about 620,000 distinct CDR3 sequences, 20% to 25% found once. The material sequenced was peripheral blood. Receptors originate from a woman aged 18-29 years with stable Graves' hyperthyroidism. Some clones in this sample may be carry-over from other donors' samples.

This clonotype was seen repeatedly, ten times or more. The gene calls are TRBV20-1 and TRBJ2-2; D may correspond to TRBD1 or TRBD2 (5 bases each). The CDR3 extends over 16 amino acids. The germline V gene has CDR1 DFQATT and CDR2 SNEGSKA (reference sequence). Trimming removed 1 base at V and 0 bases at J, with 12 bases between. The CDR3: CSARAQGRANTGELFF. As DNA, the CDR3 is TGCAGTGCTAGAGCCCAGGGACGGGCGAACACCGGGGAGCTGTTTTTT.

The sample holds a few counts of this clonotype. The V and J genes are TRBV10-2 and TRBJ2-7, with 9 bases that match TRBD2. The ends lost 3 bases at V and 7 bases at J; junction bases unmatched: 10. Germline-derived CDR1 and CDR2 are WSHSY and SAAADI. CDR3 size: 15 residues. CDR3 bases: TGCGCCAGCAGTGAACGACTAGCGGTTCTGAGAGAGCAGTACTTC. Translation gives CASSERLAVLREQYF.

This clonotype was counted at least ten times. The chain uses TRBV6-1 and TRBJ1-2; 7 positions agree with TRBD1. Germline CDR1 is MNHNS and CDR2 is SASEGT. With V trimmed by 8 bases and J by 5 bases, 8 bases remained unmatched. This CDR3 spans 13 amino acids. The DNA of the CDR3 is TGTGCCAGCTCAGGGGGTTCCCTTTATGGCTACACCTTC. Amino acids: CASSGGSLYGYTF.

This clonotype was seen many times. V usage is TRBV15 and J usage is TRBJ2-4; D not resolved. This CDR3 has 12 residues. Germline CDR1 LNHNV, CDR2 YYDKDF (reference sequence). The V end lost 8 bases, the J end lost 13 bases, and 18 bases lay between the germline ends. CDR3 amino acids: CATRESHVRQYF. In DNA form, the CDR3 reads TGTGCCACCCGAGAATCCCACGTGAGACAGTACTTC.

Concerning this clonotype itself: Lacking the conserved final phenylalanine or tryptophan, this CDR3 likely reflects a read error. The rearrangement links TRBV29-1 to TRBJ2-5, with D possibly TRBD1 on 5 matching bases. CDR1 and CDR2 (germline): SQVTM, ANQGSEA. The CDR3 has 14 amino acids. Here the CDR3 reads CSVEETDLQESQYC. CDR3 bases: TGCAGCGTTGAGGAGACAGACCTTCAAGAGTCCCAGTACTGC.

There are many counts of this clonotype. The J gene is TRBJ1-6, the V gene TRBV27; D possibly corresponds to TRBD1 (5 bases). Germline V gene data show CDR1 as MNHEY and CDR2 as SMNVEV (reference sequence). Trimming removed 6 bases at V and 10 bases at J, with 13 bases between. The CDR3 length is 13 residues. CDR3 sequence reads: CASSLRGDSPLHF. CDR3 sequence (DNA): TGTGCCAGCAGCTTGAGGGGTGACTCACCCCTCCACTTT.

This clonotype was observed at least ten times. The V and J genes are TRBV7-3 and TRBJ2-7; D gene ambiguous. V dropped 1 base and J dropped 4 bases, with 8 bases sitting between them. Germline V lookup: CDR1 SGHTA, CDR2 FQGTGA. CDR3 size: 13 residues. Here the CDR3 reads CASSLNSGYEQYF. CDR3 DNA sequence: TGTGCCAGCAGCTTAAATTCAGGATACGAGCAGTACTTC.

The table lists this clonotype with many counts. This sequence joins TRBV15 and TRBJ1-3; D unclear. Germline V gene sequence: CDR1 LNHNV, CDR2 YYDKDF (reference sequence). Trimming stripped 0 bases from V and 0 bases from J, with 6 bases between. The CDR3 consists of 15 residues. CDR3 DNA: TGTGCCACCAGCAGAGAAGGGTACTCTGGAAACACCATATATTTT. It codes for CATSREGYSGNTIYF.

The V call is TRBV20-1, the J call TRBJ2-7; D might be TRBD1 (6 bases). This CDR3 contains 14 residues. Germline loops: CDR1 DFQATT, CDR2 SNEGSKA (reference sequence). The V end lost 0 bases, the J end lost 5 bases, and 14 bases lay between the germline ends. This chain's CDR3 is CSARDRTGINEQYF. CDR3 nucleotides: TGCAGTGCTAGAGATCGAACAGGGATTAACGAGCAGTACTTC.

This clonotype was detected ten times or more. At one end, the junction sequence differs from germline, possibly due to a read error. V is TRBV11-1 and J is TRBJ2-7; D gene ambiguous. This CDR3 is built from 15 residues. The germline V gene has CDR1 SGHAT and CDR2 FQDESV (reference sequence). CDR3 in DNA: TGTGCCGGCAGTTCCGTCCGCAAATCCTCCTACGAGCAGTACTTC. It translates to CAGSSVRKSSYEQYF.

This clonotype appeared many times. V usage is TRBV6-1 and J usage is TRBJ1-1; the D gene is possibly TRBD1 (6 bases). CDR3 length equals 12 residues. Per the germline V gene, CDR1 is MNHNS and CDR2 is SASEGT. V was shortened by 6 bases and J by 8 bases, with 13 bases between the two germline ends. The CDR3 is CASRWGPAEAFF. The DNA for the CDR3 is TGTGCCAGCAGGTGGGGGCCCGCGGAAGCTTTCTTT.

The chain is built from TRBV7-6 and TRBJ2-2, with a possible D match to TRBD2 (6 bases). The CDR3 consists of 15 residues. The V gene's germline CDR1 is SGHVS and CDR2 FNYEAQ. With 4 bases removed from V and 1 base from J, the gap between germline ends came to 10 bases. CDR3 in DNA: TGTGCCAGCAGCTCCCGGCGGGAGAACACCGGGGAGCTGTTTTTT. Residues: CASSSRRENTGELFF.

The table lists this clonotype with a few counts. The rearrangement links TRBV11-2 to TRBJ1-1; D is uncertain. This CDR3 spans 15 amino acids. With 4 bases removed from V and 11 bases from J, the gap between germline ends came to 23 bases. Per the germline V gene, CDR1 is SGHAT and CDR2 is FQNNGV. CDR3 sequence reads: CASSSPDGIPGRAFF. CDR3 nucleotide sequence: TGTGCCAGCAGCTCCCCTGACGGCATACCCGGTCGGGCTTTCTTT. Drawing the rest from reference TRBV11-2 and TRBJ1-1, the complete variable domain is EAGVAQSPRYKIIEKRQSVAFWCNPISGHATLYWYQQILGQGPKLLIQFQNNGVVDDSQLPKDRFSAERLKGVDSTLKIQPAKLEDSAVYLCASSSPDGIPGRAFFGQGTRLTVV.

This clonotype was counted once. This rearrangement joins TRBV11-2 to TRBJ1-2; D ambiguous. Looked up from germline, CDR1 is SGHAT and CDR2 is FQNNGV. The CDR3 consists of 16 residues. CDR3 nucleotides: TGTGTCTGCAGCTTCCCCCGAGTCAGCGGAGACTATGGCTACACCTTC. This codes for CVCSFPRVSGDYGYTF.

This clonotype appeared many times. A much larger clone lies a single base off, so this may be a read error. This chain uses TRBV12-3 or TRBV12-4 with TRBJ2-7; TRBD1 agrees at 10 bases. This CDR3 has 15 residues. The CDR3 sequence is CACSFGGDRGEEQYF. CDR3 nucleotides: TGTGCCTGCAGTTTTGGTGGGGACAGGGGAGAGGAGCAGTACTTC.

This clonotype appeared a few times. The V call is TRBV18, the J call TRBJ1-1; no reliable D call. This CDR3 spans 14 amino acids. The ends were cut back, 3 bases at V and 5 bases at J, with 13 bases in the middle. The germline V gene has CDR1 KGHSH and CDR2 LQKENI. The CDR3 is CASSPRTTATEAFF. The DNA of the CDR3 is TGTGCCAGCTCACCCCGAACTACGGCGACTGAAGCTTTCTTT. Complete variable domain (other parts from reference TRBV18 and TRBJ1-1): NAGVMQNPRHLVRRRGQEARLRCSPMKGHSHVYWYRQLPEEGLKFMVYLQKENIIDESGMPKERFSAEFPKEGPSILRIQQVVRGDSAAYFCASSPRTTATEAFFGQGTRLTVV.

This clonotype was detected many times. The junction does not match germline at one end; this may be a read error. The genes are TRBV7-2 and TRBJ2-4, with D uncertain. Germline CDR1 reads SGHTA; CDR2 reads FQGNSA. The CDR3 runs 14 residues. The CDR3 coding sequence is TGTGCCAGCAGCTTAGCCCGTGGTCATGACATTAAGTACTTC. Translated: CASSLARGHDIKYF.

This clonotype came up many times. The V and J genes are TRBV6-5 and TRBJ1-2; D is possibly TRBD1 (6 bases). This CDR3 comprises 14 residues. Germline V lookup: CDR1 MNHEY, CDR2 SVGAGI. The germline V and J ends were trimmed by 4 bases and 7 bases, with 16 bases remaining between them. The CDR3 region has the DNA TGTGCCAGCAGTTCCACTACAGGGTCCCGTGGCTACACCTTC. Translation gives CASSSTTGSRGYTF.

This clonotype was recorded many times. The chain employs TRBV25-1 and TRBJ2-7, with a tentative D call TRBD1 (5 bases). CDR3 length: 17 residues. The V end was cut by 0 bases, the J end by 5 bases, with 20 bases between. The V gene's germline CDR1 is MGHDK and CDR2 SYGVNS. CDR3 loop: CASSEYEGRRGKNEQYF. In DNA form, the CDR3 reads TGTGCCAGCAGTGAATATGAAGGGCGAAGGGGAAAGAACGAGCAGTACTTC.

In its sample, this clonotype was seen many times. This chain links TRBV12-3 or TRBV12-4 with TRBJ1-5, with D possibly matching TRBD1 (5 bases). The germline V and J ends were trimmed by 3 bases and 6 bases, with 9 bases remaining between them. The CDR3 runs to 13 residues. The CDR3 is CASSFARGQPQHF. The CDR3 DNA is TGTGCCAGCAGTTTCGCTAGGGGTCAGCCCCAGCATTTT.

The chain recombines TRBV15 with TRBJ2-2; possible D gene TRBD1, 6 bases. The CDR3 length is 16 residues. Germline V gene sequence: CDR1 LNHNV, CDR2 YYDKDF (reference sequence). Trimming stripped 0 bases from V and 4 bases from J, with 12 bases between. CDR3 nucleotide sequence: TGTGCCACCAGCAGAGAAGGTGGCAGGGGCACCGGGGAGCTGTTTTTT. Protein product: CATSREGGRGTGELFF.

The chain combines TRBV7-8 with TRBJ1-1; D not resolved. The germline CDR1 and CDR2 sequences are SGHVS and FQNEAQ. The CDR3 covers 13 residues. Trimming stripped 0 bases from V and 11 bases from J, with 13 bases between. For the CDR3, the DNA is TGTGCCAGCAGCTTAGCTGGAGACCCCCAGGCTTTCTTT. Protein sequence: CASSLAGDPQAFF.

There are many counts of this clonotype. For the CDR3, the DNA is TGTGCCAGCAGTTCCTCCCGCGCCGCTATGCTCTACACCTTC. It specifies CASSSSRAAMLYTF. The chain employs TRBV28 and TRBJ1-2; D unclear. Germline CDR1 MDHEN, CDR2 SYDVKM. V gave up 4 bases and J gave up 10 bases, with 19 bases separating them. This CDR3 comprises 14 residues.

This clonotype has at least ten counts. This chain uses TRBV7-2 with TRBJ2-7, with D tentatively TRBD1 (5 bases). This CDR3 region has 15 residues. Germline CDR1 reads SGHTA; CDR2 reads FQGNSA. V shed 1 base and J shed 5 bases, with 15 bases lying between them. This CDR3 reads CASSLEGSPQDEQYF. DNA for the CDR3: TGTGCCAGCAGCTTAGAGGGGTCACCCCAGGACGAGCAGTACTTC.

The sample holds many counts of this clonotype. The chain uses TRBV5-1 and TRBJ2-2, with TRBD2 matching 11 bases. V trimming: 0 bases; J trimming: 7 bases; junction bases outside the gene matches: 8. The CDR3 has 17 amino acids. Germline lookup yields CDR1 SGHRS and CDR2 YFSETQ. The CDR3 sequence: CASSLEGLADGSGELFF. The CDR3, as DNA: TGCGCCAGCAGCTTGGAGGGACTAGCGGACGGTAGCGGGGAGCTGTTTTTT.

V is TRBV28 and J is TRBJ1-5; D possibly corresponds to TRBD1 (6 bases). The ends were cut back, 3 bases at V and 3 bases at J, with 9 bases in the middle. There are 14 residues in the CDR3. The germline gives CDR1 MDHEN, CDR2 SYDVKM. The CDR3 DNA is TGTGCCAGCAGTTTCTGGGACAACAATCAGCCCCAGCATTTT. It specifies CASSFWDNNQPQHF.

The sample holds many counts of this clonotype. The chain joins TRBV9 to TRBJ2-6; the match to TRBD2 covers 8 bases. Per germline, CDR1 SGDLS and CDR2 YYNGEE. The CDR3 sequence is 18 residues long. V was clipped by 0 bases and J by 0 bases; unmatched bases: 5. In nucleotides, the CDR3 is TGTGCCAGCAGCGTAGCTCTAGCGGGCGACTCTGGGGCCAACGTCCTGACTTTC. Amino acids: CASSVALAGDSGANVLTF. Full variable domain (rest looked up from reference TRBV9 and TRBJ2-6): DSGVTQTPKHLITATGQRVTLRCSPRSGDLSVYWYQQSLDQGLQFLIQYYNGEERAKGNILERFSAQQFPDLHSELNLSSLELGDSALYFCASSVALAGDSGANVLTFGAGSRLTVL.

This clonotype was picked up a small number of times. This rearrangement joins TRBV30 to TRBJ2-7; D is uncertain. The CDR3 runs to 14 residues. Germline V gene sequence: CDR1 GTSNPN, CDR2 SVGIG (reference sequence). The V gene lost 0 bases and the J gene lost 3 bases, with 12 bases spanning the gap. The CDR3 region is CAWSVLFPNYEQYF. The CDR3 DNA is TGTGCCTGGAGTGTCTTATTCCCCAACTACGAGCAGTACTTC.

J is TRBJ1-1 and V is TRBV15; no reliable D call. The V end lost 3 bases, the J end lost 7 bases, and 12 bases lay between the germline ends. CDR1 and CDR2 (germline): LNHNV, YYDKDF (reference sequence). The CDR3 is 13 amino acids. CDR3 loop: CATSRTPANEAFF. The CDR3 nucleotides read TGTGCCACCAGCAGGACACCAGCCAATGAAGCTTTCTTT.